This record covers a single T cell receptor (beta chain). These data are taken from a study of blood T cell repertoires in COVID-19. Overall study context: The origin of the acute and convalescent COVID-19 samples was the United States, Italy and Spain.

TCRdb's table, derived via immunoSEQ multiplex PCR, lists solely in-frame clones and lacks some. The repertoire consists of 40,000 or so clones, with 70% to 90% occurring once and the leading ten covering 4.5% to 6.5%. This CDR3 is built from 13 residues. CDR1 MNHEY and CDR2 SVGAGI come from the germline V gene. Trimming removed 8 bases at V and 3 bases at J, with 13 bases between. The chain recombines TRBV6-5 with TRBJ1-1; the D gene is possibly TRBD1 (6 bases). The sample was peripheral blood. The source is a man aged 35-49 years with active COVID-19. CDR3 coding DNA: TGTGCCAGCGTTGCCGAGGGGGACACTGAAGCTTTCTTT. This sequence encodes CASVAEGDTEAFF.